These 20 T cell receptor beta chains came from one sample sequenced in a study of OX40 agonist ivuxolimab in advanced cancers. The data were produced by immunoSEQ multiplex PCR, yet TCRdb's version contains in-frame clones alone and is incomplete. The table includes approximately 40,000 clones, 80% to 95% detected once. This specimen consisted of CD4+ or CD8+ T cells sorted from blood, obtained in a trial of the OX40 agonist ivuxolimab. The receptors were sampled from an adult with an advanced solid tumor such as melanoma, head and neck, liver or kidney cancer.

The V and J genes are TRBV9 and TRBJ2-5, with a weak D call TRBD1 (6 bases). CDR1 is SGDLS and CDR2 is YYNGEE in the germline V gene. The CDR3 is made up of 14 amino acids. The V end lost 4 bases, the J end lost 7 bases, and 17 bases lay between the germline ends. The CDR3, as DNA: TGTGCCAGCAGCACCGACAGGATGGCGCGGACCCAGTACTTC. This gives the protein CASSTDRMARTQYF.

This clone was detected only once. This chain uses TRBV28 with TRBJ1-5; D possibly corresponds to TRBD1 (6 bases). Germline V gives CDR1 MDHEN, CDR2 SYDVKM. Trimming cost V 3 bases and J 7 bases, with 19 bases left between them. CDR3 size: 16 residues. The CDR3 DNA sequence: TGTGCCAGCAGTTTGGACAGCCCTAGCGAGGACCAGCCCCAGCATTTT. Translating gives CASSLDSPSEDQPQHF.

The CDR3 sequence: CASSLTGVYGYTF. The CDR3, as DNA: TGTGCCAGCAGTTTAACTGGGGTCTATGGCTACACCTTC. The gene calls are TRBV28 and TRBJ1-2; no definite D call. This CDR3 is built from 13 residues. The V end lost 2 bases, the J end lost 4 bases, and 8 bases lay between the germline ends. Germline V gives CDR1 MDHEN, CDR2 SYDVKM.

The DNA of the CDR3 is TGTGCCAGCAGCCTATCCGGGACTGAAGCTTTCTTT. Its translation is CASSLSGTEAFF. The chain joins TRBV7-9 to TRBJ1-1; D is ambiguous. The CDR3 is made up of 12 amino acids. Germline V lookup: CDR1 SEHNR, CDR2 FQNEAQ (reference sequence). The V and J ends lost 5 bases and 5 bases respectively, with 9 bases between them.

The rearrangement uses TRBV5-6 and TRBJ1-2; possible D gene TRBD1, 6 bases. V was cut by 10 bases and J by 8 bases, with 21 bases left in between. The CDR3 has 13 residues. Germline CDR1 and CDR2: SGHDT and YYEEEE. The CDR3 loop reads CASNRGGAEGYTF. CDR3 DNA: TGTGCCTCCAATAGGGGGGGGGCAGAGGGCTACACCTTC.

V usage is TRBV5-5 and J usage is TRBJ1-2; no reliable D call. Trimming cost V 0 bases and J 7 bases, with 13 bases left between them. Germline-derived CDR1 and CDR2 are SGHKS and YYEKEE (reference sequence). The CDR3 consists of 14 residues. The DNA of the CDR3 is TGTGCCAGCAGCTTGGATGTGGTCCTAAGTGGCTACACCTTC. This sequence encodes CASSLDVVLSGYTF.

The chain is built from TRBV28 and TRBJ2-1; a weak D match, TRBD1 (6 bases). The V end was cut by 10 bases, the J end by 4 bases, with 14 bases between. CDR1 is MDHEN, CDR2 SYDVKM, per germline. The CDR3 consists of 13 residues. The CDR3 DNA reads TGTGCCACCTTCTCCGGACAGTACAATGAGCAGTTCTTC. Translation: CATFSGQYNEQFF.

The V gene is TRBV6-5, the J gene TRBJ2-1; the D is unclear. The CDR3 has 14 residues. CDR1 is MNHEY, CDR2 SVGAGI, per germline. The V and J ends lost 5 bases and 6 bases respectively, with 14 bases between them. The CDR3: CASSPGGSGNEQFF. CDR3 sequence (DNA): TGTGCCAGCAGTCCAGGCGGATCGGGCAATGAGCAGTTCTTC.

V is TRBV6-5 and J is TRBJ2-3, with no clear D. V was cut by 6 bases and J by 1 base, with 11 bases left in between. The CDR3 covers 14 residues. CDR1 MNHEY and CDR2 SVGAGI come from the germline V gene. For the CDR3, the DNA is TGTGCCAGCAGCTATCAGGTTGGCACAGATACGCAGTATTTT. It yields the protein CASSYQVGTDTQYF.

The rearrangement uses TRBV4-1 and TRBJ1-4; 8 bases agree with TRBD1. V shed 1 base and J 8 bases; nucleotides not matched to a gene: 9. From germline, CDR1 is MGHRA and CDR2 YSYEKL. There are 16 residues in the CDR3. CDR3 sequence: CASSQVQGAIGEKLFF. For the CDR3, the DNA is TGCGCCAGCAGCCAAGTTCAGGGGGCGATTGGGGAAAAACTGTTTTTT.

V and J are TRBV7-9 and TRBJ2-7, with TRBD2 as a possible D gene (5 bases). Trimming removed 5 bases from V and 7 bases from J, with 15 bases in between. The CDR3 is 13 residues long. Germline loops: CDR1 SEHNR, CDR2 FQNEAQ (reference sequence). The CDR3 region is CASSRYAADEQYV. CDR3 DNA sequence: TGTGCCAGCAGCCGGTACGCAGCGGATGAGCAGTACGTC.

The chain has TRBV30 and TRBJ2-1; 14 bases line up with TRBD2. The germline gives CDR1 GTSNPN, CDR2 SVGIG (reference sequence). Germline trimming cut 5 bases from V and 8 bases from J; bases unmatched to any gene: 8. CDR3 length: 15 residues. CDR3 amino acids: CAWSGLAGEGDEQFF. The DNA for the CDR3 is TGTGCCTGGTCGGGACTAGCGGGAGAGGGCGATGAGCAGTTCTTC.

The chain uses TRBV29-1 and TRBJ2-3; D uncertain. Per germline, CDR1 SQVTM and CDR2 ANQGSEA. This CDR3 region has 15 residues. The germline V and J ends were trimmed by 0 bases and 1 base, with 11 bases remaining between them. The CDR3 DNA is TGCAGCGTTGAAGAGGGGATAAGGGGCACAGATACGCAGTATTTT. It yields the protein CSVEEGIRGTDTQYF.

The chain carries TRBV6-6 and TRBJ1-6, with D perhaps TRBD1 (5 bases). V lost 6 bases and J lost 8, with 14 bases in between. The CDR3 spans 14 residues. Per the germline V gene, CDR1 is MNHNY and CDR2 is SVGAGI (reference sequence). The CDR3 is CASSLDRDYSPLHF. The CDR3 DNA sequence: TGTGCCAGCAGCCTAGACAGAGATTATTCACCCCTCCACTTT.

The chain links TRBV11-1 to TRBJ1-3; 8 positions agree with TRBD1. CDR1 SGHAT and CDR2 FQDESV come from the germline V gene (reference sequence). V lost 5 bases and J lost 0; bases outside the gene matches: 6. This CDR3 is built from 16 residues. The CDR3 loop reads CASSAQDRGSGNTIYF. For the CDR3, the DNA is TGTGCCAGCAGCGCGCAAGACAGGGGCTCTGGAAACACCATATATTTT. Full variable domain (remainder filled in from reference TRBV11-1 and TRBJ1-3): EAEVAQSPRYKITEKSQAVAFWCDPISGHATLYWYRQILGQGPELLVQFQDESVVDDSQLPKDRFSAERLKGVDSTLKIQPAELGDSAMYLCASSAQDRGSGNTIYFGEGSWLTVV.

The CDR3 loop is CASSLGGASYGYTF. Here the CDR3 DNA reads TGTGCCAGCAGCTTAGGAGGGGCGTCTTATGGCTACACCTTC. V and J are TRBV7-2 and TRBJ1-2, with D possibly being TRBD1 (5 bases). CDR3 length: 14 residues. CDR1 is SGHTA and CDR2 is FQGNSA in the germline V gene. The V end was cut by 1 base, the J end by 5 bases, with 11 bases between.

The CDR3 spells CASSPPGQGVYYEQYF. The CDR3 DNA sequence: TGTGCCAGCAGTCCCCCGGGACAGGGGGTGTACTACGAGCAGTACTTC. The chain combines TRBV28 with TRBJ2-7; 11 bases are a match to TRBD1. The CDR3 contains 16 residues. Germline V lookup: CDR1 MDHEN, CDR2 SYDVKM. Trimming at V came to 5 bases and at J to 3 bases, leaving 9 bases not matched to a gene.

The rearrangement links TRBV30 to TRBJ1-2; D unresolved. The V gene lost 4 bases and the J gene lost 5 bases, with 8 bases spanning the gap. CDR1 is GTSNPN and CDR2 is SVGIG in the germline V gene (reference sequence). The CDR3 extends over 11 amino acids. Written as DNA, the CDR3 is TGTGCCTGGACGTCAGGTTATGGCTACACCTTC. Protein sequence: CAWTSGYGYTF.

The chain couples TRBV7-9 to TRBJ2-5; TRBD1 matches 9 bases. The V gene's germline CDR1 is SEHNR and CDR2 FQNEAQ (reference sequence). With 5 bases clipped from V and 2 bases from J, the junction kept 6 bases outside the gene matches. The CDR3 is 15 residues long. The CDR3 nucleotides are TGTGCCAGCAGCCCTGACGGACAGGGGCAAGAGACCCAGTACTTC. Translating gives CASSPDGQGQETQYF.

The chain combines TRBV27 with TRBJ1-6; D may be TRBD1 (6 bases). The V end lost 3 bases, the J end lost 8 bases, and 11 bases lay between the germline ends. This CDR3 is 14 amino acids long. Germline-derived CDR1 and CDR2 are MNHEY and SMNVEV (reference sequence). The DNA for the CDR3 is TGTGCCAGCAGTTTCGTGGGGGCGGATTCACCCCTCCACTTT. This translates into CASSFVGADSPLHF.